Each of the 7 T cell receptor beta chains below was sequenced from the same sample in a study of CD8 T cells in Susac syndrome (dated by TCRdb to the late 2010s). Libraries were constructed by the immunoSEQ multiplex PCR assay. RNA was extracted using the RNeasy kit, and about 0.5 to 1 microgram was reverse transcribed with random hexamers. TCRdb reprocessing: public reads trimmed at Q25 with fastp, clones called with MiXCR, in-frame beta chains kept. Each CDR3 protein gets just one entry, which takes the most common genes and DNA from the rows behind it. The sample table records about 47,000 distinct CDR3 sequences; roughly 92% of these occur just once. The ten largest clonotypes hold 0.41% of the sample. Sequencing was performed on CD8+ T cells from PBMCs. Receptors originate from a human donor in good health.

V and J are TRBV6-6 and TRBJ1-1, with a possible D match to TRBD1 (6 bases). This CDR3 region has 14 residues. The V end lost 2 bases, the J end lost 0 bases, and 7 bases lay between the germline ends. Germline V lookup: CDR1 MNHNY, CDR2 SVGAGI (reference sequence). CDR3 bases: TGTGCCAGCAGTTACGAGGGGGTGAACACTGAAGCTTTCTTT. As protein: CASSYEGVNTEAFF.

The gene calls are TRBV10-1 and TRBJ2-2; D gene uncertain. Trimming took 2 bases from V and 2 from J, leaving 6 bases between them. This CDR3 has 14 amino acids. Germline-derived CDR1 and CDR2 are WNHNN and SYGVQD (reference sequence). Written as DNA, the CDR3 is TGCGCCAGCAGTGAGGCCTTAAACACCGGGGAGCTGTTTTTT. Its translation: CASSEALNTGELFF.

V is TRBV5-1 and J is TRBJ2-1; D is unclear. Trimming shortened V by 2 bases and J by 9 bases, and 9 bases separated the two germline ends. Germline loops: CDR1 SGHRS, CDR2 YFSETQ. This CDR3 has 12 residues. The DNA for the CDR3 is TGCGCCAGCAGCTTCCCTCACCCTGAGCAGTTCTTC. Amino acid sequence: CASSFPHPEQFF.

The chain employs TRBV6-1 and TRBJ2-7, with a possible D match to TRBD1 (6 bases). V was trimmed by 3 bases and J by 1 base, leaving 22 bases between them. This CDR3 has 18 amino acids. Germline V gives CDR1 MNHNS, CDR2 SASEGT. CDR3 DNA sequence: TGTGCCAGCAGTGACCCCACCCGGGACATCCTACCGTCCTACGAGCAGTACTTC. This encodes CASSDPTRDILPSYEQYF.

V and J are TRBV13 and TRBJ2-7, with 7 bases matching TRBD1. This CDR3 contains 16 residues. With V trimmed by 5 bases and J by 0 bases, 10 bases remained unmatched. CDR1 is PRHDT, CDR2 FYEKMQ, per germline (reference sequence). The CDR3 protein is CASSPRDRVPSYEQYF. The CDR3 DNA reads TGTGCCAGCAGCCCCCGCGACAGGGTACCCTCCTACGAGCAGTACTTC.

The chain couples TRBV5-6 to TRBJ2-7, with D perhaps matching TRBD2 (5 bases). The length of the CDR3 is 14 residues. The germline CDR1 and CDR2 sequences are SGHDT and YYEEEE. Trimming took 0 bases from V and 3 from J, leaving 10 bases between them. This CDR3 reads CASSLGGSGYEQYF. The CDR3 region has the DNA TGTGCCAGCAGCTTGGGAGGGAGCGGCTACGAGCAGTACTTC.

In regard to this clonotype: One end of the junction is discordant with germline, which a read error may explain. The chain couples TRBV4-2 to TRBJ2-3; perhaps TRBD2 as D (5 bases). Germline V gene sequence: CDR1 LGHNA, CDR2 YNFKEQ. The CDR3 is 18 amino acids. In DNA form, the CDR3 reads TGTGCCAGCAGCCAAGATCGACCCCCCGACGAGACGGGGAGATACGCAGTATTT. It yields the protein CASSQDRPPDETGRYAVF.